This paragraph covers one T cell receptor (beta chain) sequence. Its antigen is unidentified. These data are taken from a study of T cell responses to AZD1222 COVID-19 vaccine. Study outcomes and limitations: Researchers report vaccine-associated CD4 TCRs spanning spike, with dominance at 160-218 and 743-854. Among AZD1222 vaccinees, only 5 to 7 were seropositive at baseline. Repertoire sampling happened only post peak T cell response. Mostly white British, mostly female donors; authors suggested clonal diversity may be underestimated.

With V trimmed by 0 bases and J by 5 bases, 8 bases remained unmatched. Germline loops: CDR1 GTSNPN, CDR2 SVGIG (reference sequence). The CDR3 runs 16 residues. Produced via immunoSEQ multiplex PCR; TCRdb's table is partial and in-frame only. The sample records some 92,000 clones, about 90% being singletons. Sequenced material: peripheral blood, taken on day 0 of AZD1222 vaccination. V usage is TRBV30 and J usage is TRBJ2-7; 12 bases map to TRBD1. The sequence derives from an adult in good health. The CDR3 loop is CAWSVVPGQGADEQYF. CDR3 nucleotides: TGTGCCTGGAGTGTAGTGCCGGGACAGGGGGCCGACGAGCAGTACTTC.